One sample yielded the 11 T cell receptor beta chains listed below, sequenced in a study of shared clonotypes between healthy human individuals. Clones were sequenced by immunoSEQ multiplex PCR, and TCRdb holds only the in-frame ones, with some missing. The sample holds about 330,000 clones, around 86% seen once. Sequenced: memory CD8+ T cells sorted from blood. The subset: CD45RO+ cells pooled with CCR7-negative TemRA cells. The receptor set was obtained from a man in his late teens or twenties in good health.

The chain uses TRBV4-1 and TRBJ2-1, with 8 bases matching TRBD1. The length of the CDR3 is 14 residues. J gave up 8 bases and V 3 bases, and 6 bases lay outside the gene matches. Germline values: CDR1 MGHRA, CDR2 YSYEKL. This CDR3 is CASSHSATGDEQFF. The CDR3, as DNA: TGCGCCAGCAGCCATTCTGCGACAGGGGATGAGCAGTTCTTC.

This chain links TRBV10-1 with TRBJ1-6; D gene ambiguous. Trimming removed 4 bases from V and 3 bases from J, with 7 bases in between. Germline CDR1 is WNHNN and CDR2 is SYGVQD (reference sequence). The CDR3 is 14 amino acids. CDR3 loop: CASSVPYYNSPLHF. Here the CDR3 DNA reads TGCGCCAGCAGTGTACCCTACTATAATTCACCCCTCCACTTT.

In nucleotides, the CDR3 is TGTGCCAGCAGTGGGCCCAGGGTCAATGAGCAGTTCTTC. It translates to CASSGPRVNEQFF. The rearrangement links TRBV2 to TRBJ2-1, with TRBD1 as a possible D gene (5 bases). Germline V lookup: CDR1 SNHLY, CDR2 FYNNEI. Trimming took 4 bases from V and 6 from J, leaving 10 bases between them. The CDR3 runs to 13 residues. Complete variable domain (other parts from reference TRBV2 and TRBJ2-1): EPEVTQTPSHQVTQMGQEVILRCVPISNHLYFYWYRQILGQKVEFLVSFYNNEISEKSEIFDDQFSVERPDGSNFTLKIRSTKLEDSAMYFCASSGPRVNEQFFGPGTRLTVL.

The chain has TRBV5-8 and TRBJ2-1; 12 bases line up with TRBD1. V shed 3 bases and J 8 bases; nucleotides not matched to a gene: 3. The CDR3 consists of 14 residues. CDR1 is SGHTS and CDR2 is YDEGEE in the germline V gene. CDR3 region: CASSWGQGADEQFF. In DNA, the CDR3 is TGTGCCAGCAGCTGGGGACAGGGGGCTGATGAGCAGTTCTTC.

V is TRBV6-4 and J is TRBJ2-3, with D maybe TRBD2 (6 bases). V was trimmed by 0 bases and J by 5 bases, leaving 12 bases between them. The CDR3 is made up of 15 amino acids. Germline-derived CDR1 and CDR2 are MRHNA and SNTAGT. CDR3 sequence reads: CASSDSSGSLDTQYF. The CDR3 coding sequence is TGTGCCAGCAGTGACTCGTCCGGGAGTTTAGATACGCAGTATTTT.

The genes are TRBV6-1 and TRBJ2-7; D possibly uses TRBD1 or TRBD2 (5 bases each). This CDR3 is built from 13 residues. V was shortened by 5 bases and J by 2 bases, with 10 bases between the two germline ends. Per germline, CDR1 MNHNS and CDR2 SASEGT. For the CDR3, the DNA is TGTGCCAGCAGTATGCCGGGACCCTACGAGCAGTACTTC. The encoded protein is CASSMPGPYEQYF.

The V call is TRBV30, the J call TRBJ1-4; D gene unclear. The CDR3 runs 16 residues. Germline V gene data show CDR1 as GTSNPN and CDR2 as SVGIG (reference sequence). V shed 0 bases and J shed 4 bases, with 15 bases lying between them. CDR3 nucleotide sequence: TGTGCCTGGAGTGTCAGCTCCTACTTCCTTAATGAAAAACTGTTTTTT. As protein: CAWSVSSYFLNEKLFF.

The chain employs TRBV10-1 and TRBJ2-5, with TRBD1 matching over 8 bases. V lost 6 bases, J lost 2 bases, and 5 bases stayed unmatched. CDR1 WNHNN and CDR2 SYGVQD come from the germline V gene (reference sequence). The CDR3 runs to 14 residues. CDR3 protein: CASRLTGDQETQYF. CDR3 nucleotide sequence: TGCGCCAGCAGGTTGACAGGGGATCAAGAGACCCAGTACTTC.

The chain has TRBV4-1 and TRBJ2-5; TRBD1 might be the D (5 bases). Germline CDR1 MGHRA, CDR2 YSYEKL. V dropped 6 bases and J dropped 5 bases, with 13 bases sitting between them. The CDR3 runs to 13 residues. The CDR3 sequence: CASRGQDFETQYF. Here the CDR3 DNA reads TGCGCCAGCAGGGGGCAGGATTTCGAGACCCAGTACTTC.

This sequence joins TRBV7-2 and TRBJ1-2; 7 nucleotides agree with TRBD1. From germline, CDR1 is SGHTA and CDR2 FQGNSA. J was trimmed by 2 bases and V by 4 bases; bases with no gene match: 7. The CDR3 runs 15 residues. The CDR3 here is CASSSPLQGNYGYTF. CDR3 nucleotides: TGTGCCAGCAGCTCCCCCTTACAGGGGAACTATGGCTACACCTTC.

The J gene is TRBJ2-7, the V gene TRBV19, with 7 bases that match TRBD1. The CDR3 length is 15 residues. CDR1 is LNHDA and CDR2 is SQIVND in the germline V gene (reference sequence). The V gene end was trimmed by 1 base and the J gene end by 6 bases; junction bases not matched to a gene: 9. The CDR3 sequence is CASSIAPSDRAEQYF. The CDR3 DNA reads as TGTGCCAGTAGTATAGCCCCCTCCGACAGGGCCGAGCAGTACTTC.